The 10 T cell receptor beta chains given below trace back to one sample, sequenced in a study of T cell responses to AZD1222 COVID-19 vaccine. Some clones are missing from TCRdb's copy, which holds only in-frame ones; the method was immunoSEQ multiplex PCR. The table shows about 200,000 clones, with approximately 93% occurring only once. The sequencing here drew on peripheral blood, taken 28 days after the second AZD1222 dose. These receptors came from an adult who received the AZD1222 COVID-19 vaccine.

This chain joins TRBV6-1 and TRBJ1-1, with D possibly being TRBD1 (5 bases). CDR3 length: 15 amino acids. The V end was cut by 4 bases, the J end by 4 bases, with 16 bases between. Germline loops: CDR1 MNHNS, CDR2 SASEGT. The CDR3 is CASSGSGKVGTEAFF. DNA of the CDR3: TGTGCCAGCAGTGGATCAGGGAAGGTCGGCACTGAAGCTTTCTTT.

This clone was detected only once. This CDR3 is CASSRGGNQPQHF. The CDR3 DNA reads as TGTGCCAGCAGCCGGGGGGGCAATCAGCCCCAGCATTTT. The chain uses TRBV9 and TRBJ1-5, with a weak D call TRBD1 (5 bases). The CDR3 runs 13 residues. CDR1 and CDR2 (germline): SGDLS, YYNGEE. V lost 4 bases to trimming and J lost 2 bases, with 7 bases between them.

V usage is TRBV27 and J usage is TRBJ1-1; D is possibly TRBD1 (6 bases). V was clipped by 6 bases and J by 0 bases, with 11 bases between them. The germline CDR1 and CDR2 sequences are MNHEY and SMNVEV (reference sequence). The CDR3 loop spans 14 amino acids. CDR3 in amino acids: CASSGGPLNTEAFF. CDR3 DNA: TGTGCCAGCAGCGGGGGCCCTTTGAACACTGAAGCTTTCTTT.

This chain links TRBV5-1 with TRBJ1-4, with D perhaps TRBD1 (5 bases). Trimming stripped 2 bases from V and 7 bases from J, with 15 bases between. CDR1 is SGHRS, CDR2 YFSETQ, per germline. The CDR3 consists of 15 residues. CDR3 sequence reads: CASSFGDLNSEKLFF. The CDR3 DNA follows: TGCGCCAGCAGCTTCGGGGACCTAAACTCTGAAAAACTGTTTTTT.

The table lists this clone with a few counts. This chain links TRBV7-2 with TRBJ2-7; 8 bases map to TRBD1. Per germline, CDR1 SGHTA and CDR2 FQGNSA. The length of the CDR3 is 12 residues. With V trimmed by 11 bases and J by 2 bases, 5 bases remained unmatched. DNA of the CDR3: TGTGCCTGTCGGACAGGGCCCTACGAGCAGTACTTC. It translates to CACRTGPYEQYF.

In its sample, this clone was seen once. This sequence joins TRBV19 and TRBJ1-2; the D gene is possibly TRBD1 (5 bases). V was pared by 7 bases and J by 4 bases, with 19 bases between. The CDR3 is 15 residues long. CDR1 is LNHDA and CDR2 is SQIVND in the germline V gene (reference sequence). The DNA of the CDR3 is TGTGCCAGTACCGTTACAACAGGAGAGTCCTATGGCTACACCTTC. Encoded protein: CASTVTTGESYGYTF.

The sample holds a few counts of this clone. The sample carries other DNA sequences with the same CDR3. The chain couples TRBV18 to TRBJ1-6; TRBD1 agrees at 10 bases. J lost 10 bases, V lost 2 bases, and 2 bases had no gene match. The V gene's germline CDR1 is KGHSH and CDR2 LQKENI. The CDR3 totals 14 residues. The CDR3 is CASSPGQGGSPLHF. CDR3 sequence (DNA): TGTGCCAGCTCACCAGGACAGGGGGGGTCACCCCTCCACTTT.

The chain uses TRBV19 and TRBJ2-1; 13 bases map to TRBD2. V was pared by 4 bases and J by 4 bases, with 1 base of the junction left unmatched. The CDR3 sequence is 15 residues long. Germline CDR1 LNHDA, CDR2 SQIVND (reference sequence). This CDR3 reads CASSTTSGGYNEQFF. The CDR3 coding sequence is TGTGCCAGTAGTACGACTAGCGGGGGGTACAATGAGCAGTTCTTC.

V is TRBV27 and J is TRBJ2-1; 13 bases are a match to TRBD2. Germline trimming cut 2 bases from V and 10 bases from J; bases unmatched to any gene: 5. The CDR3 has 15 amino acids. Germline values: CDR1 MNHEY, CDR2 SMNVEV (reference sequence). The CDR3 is CASSLGLAGAGEQFF. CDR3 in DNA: TGTGCCAGCAGTTTAGGACTAGCGGGGGCTGGGGAGCAGTTCTTC.

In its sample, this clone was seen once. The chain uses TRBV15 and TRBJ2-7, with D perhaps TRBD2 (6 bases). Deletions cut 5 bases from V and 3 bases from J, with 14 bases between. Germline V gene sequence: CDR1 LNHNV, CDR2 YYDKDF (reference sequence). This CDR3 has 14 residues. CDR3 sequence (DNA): TGTGCCACCAGCGCGCGGGGCAGAGGCTACGAGCAGTACTTC. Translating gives CATSARGRGYEQYF.